This TCR beta chain was captured by sequencing in a study of blood T cell repertoires in COVID-19 (dated by TCRdb to the early 2020s). For context, the study as a whole: The collaborator samples originated in the United States, Italy and Spain and spanned the acute and convalescent phases of COVID-19. Samples were obtained from the ongoing ImmuneRACE study (first 160 participants) and from about 1,300 subjects provided by 6 global collaborators. Subjects who had been exposed to COVID-19, were actively infected with it, or had recovered from it provided the deeply sampled blood TCRbeta repertoires that made up the dataset. The repertoires were released in a freely available public database meant as a resource for research on the immune response to SARS-CoV-2. Sample metadata almost always included a de-identified subject ID, COVID-19 status, age in years and sex. Where available, HLA class I and class II types were taken from metadata supplied by the sample provider and were not determined by assay-based typing. The prospective study material was composed of cDNA or gDNA derived from T cells, B-cell-depleted T cells, or PBMCs.

V is cut by 7 bases and J by 0 bases, and the space between the germline ends is 12 bases. From the cysteine up to the phenylalanine, the CDR3 has a length of 13 residues. Just CDR3 DNA is preserved here, 39 bases in frame from base 1. The germline V gene supplies CDR1 SQVTM and CDR2 ANQGSEA. TCRbeta CDR3 regions were amplified from genomic DNA using the immunoSEQ Assay, a bias-controlled multiplex PCR. The authors' pipeline ran thus. The number of nucleated cells in each sample was estimated from the amplification of reference gene primers within the assay. To quantify the absolute abundance of each unique TCRbeta CDR3 rearrangement, sequence reads were collapsed and filtered. For each sample, productive Simpson clonality was calculated as the square root of Simpson's diversity index across productive rearrangements. The clones in this table, taken by TCRdb from immuneACCESS, are in-frame only. Not every clone is retained; where verified, under half of the shortfall comes from an unresolved V gene, and the cause of the rest is unknown. The V and J calls and clone size are taken from that table; D and trimming were inferred from the DNA. The sample table holds tens of thousands of clones, of which around 93% were seen once. The ten largest account for about 2.5% of the sample.

Details on this clone: Which antigen it targets is not known. Per-nucleotide qualities are absent, and no much larger clonotype sits a single base away.

The investigation overall reported the following: The quantity of clinical and demographic metadata differed by source and by participant and was supplied without curation.

Whole blood was collected in K2EDTA tubes by collaborating institutions according to the institutions' own protocols. Collaborator samples were shipped for TCRbeta analysis as frozen whole blood, isolated PBMCs, or DNA extracted from either sample type. The rearranged chain carries TRBV29-1 and TRBJ1-1, with a tentative D gene TRBD1 over 6 matching bases. The source is a human donor with active COVID-19. The donor label of this sample is uncertain. The sample was peripheral blood. Here is the DNA: TGCAGCGCCGACCAGGGGATGAACACTGAAGCTTTCTTT. Its translation reads: CSADQGMNTEAFF.